This T cell receptor beta chain was captured by sequencing in a study of T cells in women clearing cervical HPV infection. The overall study: Cases were women with histologically confirmed HPV16-related CIN3 or worse, including a couple of invasive cancers. Only a few women had HLA typing results available.

Points from the study as a whole: It is unknown whether associations predate infection; no effector/memory or HPV-specific sorting.

Generated by immunoSEQ multiplex PCR, the TCRdb table keeps only in-frame clones and is missing some. The sample includes fewer than 35,000 clones. HPV was found by MY09/MY11 PCR and dot-blot genotyping. Germline V lookup: CDR1 SGHAT, CDR2 FQNNGV. The CDR3 loop spans 15 amino acids. V dropped 2 bases and J dropped 7; count of bases not matched to a gene: 9. Note on this clone: The antigen is unknown. From the germline J gene comes the end of the CDR3, since the read stops 3 residues before it.

The TCR originated in a woman aged 18 to 75 with a cervical HPV16 infection that either progressed to CIN3+ or cleared (not recorded which). The specimen was blood buffy coat. The V call is TRBV11-2, the J call TRBJ2-3, with 7 nucleotides matching TRBD1. CDR3 DNA, as far as it was read: TGTGCCAGCAGCTTAACGACAGGGATTAGGAATACG. Its translation: CASSLTTGIRNT. The entire CDR3 reads CASSLTTGIRNTQYF.